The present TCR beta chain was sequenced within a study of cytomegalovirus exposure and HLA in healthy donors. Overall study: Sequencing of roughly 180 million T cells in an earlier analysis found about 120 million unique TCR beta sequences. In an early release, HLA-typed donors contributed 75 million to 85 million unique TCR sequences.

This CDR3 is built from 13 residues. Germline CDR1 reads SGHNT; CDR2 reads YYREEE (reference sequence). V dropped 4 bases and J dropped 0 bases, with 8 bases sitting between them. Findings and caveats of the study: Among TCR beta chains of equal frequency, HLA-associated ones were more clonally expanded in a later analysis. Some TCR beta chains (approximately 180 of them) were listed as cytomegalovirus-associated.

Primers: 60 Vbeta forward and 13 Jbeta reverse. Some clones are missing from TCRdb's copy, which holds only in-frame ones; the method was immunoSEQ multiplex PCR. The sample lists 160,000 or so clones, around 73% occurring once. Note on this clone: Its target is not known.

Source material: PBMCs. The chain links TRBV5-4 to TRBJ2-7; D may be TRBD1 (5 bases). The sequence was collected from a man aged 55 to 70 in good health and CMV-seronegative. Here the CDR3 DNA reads TGTGCCAGCAGCAAGGACACCTCCTACGAGCAGTACTTC. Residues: CASSKDTSYEQYF.